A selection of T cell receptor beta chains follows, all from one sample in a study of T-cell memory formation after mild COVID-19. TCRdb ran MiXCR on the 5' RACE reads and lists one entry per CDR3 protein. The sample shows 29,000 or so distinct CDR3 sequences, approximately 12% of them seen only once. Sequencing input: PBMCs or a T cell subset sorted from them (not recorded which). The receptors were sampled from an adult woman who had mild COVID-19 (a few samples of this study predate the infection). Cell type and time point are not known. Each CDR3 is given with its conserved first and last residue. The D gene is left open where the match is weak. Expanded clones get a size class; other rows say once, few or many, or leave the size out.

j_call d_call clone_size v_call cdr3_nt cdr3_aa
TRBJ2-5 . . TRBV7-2 TGTGCCAGCAGCCGGGACTCCCAAGAGACCCAGTACTTC CASSRDSQETQYF
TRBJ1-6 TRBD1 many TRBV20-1 TGCAGTGCTAGAGACGGCCCCGGGACAGAGACTATTTCACCCCTCCACTTT CSARDGPGTETISPLHF
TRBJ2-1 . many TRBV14 TGTGCCAGCAGCCAAGATGGGACCCGTCGAGAGCAGTTCTTC CASSQDGTRREQFF
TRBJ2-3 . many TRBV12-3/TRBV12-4 TGTGCCAGCACCCCGGCCGGACAAGGCACAGATACGCAGTATTTT CASTPAGQGTDTQYF
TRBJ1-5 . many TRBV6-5 TGTGCCAGCAGTTACGGCGGGATGGGCAATCAGCCCCAGCATTTT CASSYGGMGNQPQHF
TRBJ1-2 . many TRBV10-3 TGTGCCATCAGTGACACTAACTATGGCTACACCTTC CAISDTNYGYTF
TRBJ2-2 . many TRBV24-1 TGTGCCACCAGTGATTTGGCAGCCCACGCGAACACCGGGGAGCTGTTTTTT CATSDLAAHANTGELFF
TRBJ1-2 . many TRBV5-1 TGCGCCAGCAGCTTGGTGGGGGATCCTCCTTATGGCTACACCTTC CASSLVGDPPYGYTF
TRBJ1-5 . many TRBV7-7 TGTGCCAGCTGGTGGGGGCGTGGACAGCCCCAGCATTTT CASWWGRGQPQHF
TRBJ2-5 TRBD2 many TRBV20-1 TGCAGTGCTAGAGATCCGAGAGCGGGGGGTCCCCCAGAGACCCAGTACTTC CSARDPRAGGPPETQYF
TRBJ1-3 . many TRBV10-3 TGTGCCAGCTCTCCGAGCTCTGGAAACACCATATATTTT CASSPSSGNTIYF